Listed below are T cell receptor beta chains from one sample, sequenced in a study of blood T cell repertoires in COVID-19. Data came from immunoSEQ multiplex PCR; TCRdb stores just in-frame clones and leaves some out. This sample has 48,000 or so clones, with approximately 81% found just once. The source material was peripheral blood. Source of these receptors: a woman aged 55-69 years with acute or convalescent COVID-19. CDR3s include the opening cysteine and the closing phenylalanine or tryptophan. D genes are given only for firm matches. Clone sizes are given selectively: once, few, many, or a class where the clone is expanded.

TGTGCCAGTAGTACAGGACAGGAAGCTTTCTTT,CASSTGQEAFF,TRBJ1-1,.,TRBV19,.
TGTGCCAGCAGCTTACGGCAGGGGGGCCAAGAGACCCAGTACTTC,CASSLRQGGQETQYF,TRBJ2-5,.,TRBV11-3,.
TGTGCCAGCAGCCCGGACAGGCGGACCAAGACCCAGTACTTC,CASSPDRRTKTQYF,TRBJ2-5,TRBD1,TRBV27,.
TGTGCCAGCAGCCAAGTCTCAGGGGGGACTGAAGCTTTCTTT,CASSQVSGGTEAFF,TRBJ1-1,TRBD1,TRBV3-1/TRBV3-2,.
TGTGCCAGCAGTTATGCCTCCCAGGTTTTGAATGGCTACACCTTC,CASSYASQVLNGYTF,TRBJ1-2,.,TRBV3-1/TRBV3-2,.
TGTGCCAGCAGAGCCGGGACAGGGCACCAGCCCCAGCATTTT,CASRAGTGHQPQHF,TRBJ1-5,TRBD1,TRBV27,few
TGTGCCAGCAGCCTGAATCGGGCAGGGATCAACATGAACACTGAAGCTTTCTTT,CASSLNRAGINMNTEAFF,TRBJ1-1,.,TRBV4-2,.
TGTGCCAGCAGGGAGGGCCTATACACCGGGGAGCTGTTTTTT,CASREGLYTGELFF,TRBJ2-2,.,TRBV5-6,.
TGTGCCAGCAGCTTATCCGGGGGATCCTACAATGAGCAGTTCTTC,CASSLSGGSYNEQFF,TRBJ2-1,.,TRBV7-3,once
TGTGCCAGCAGCCCTAGCGCGACAGACTACGAGCAGTACTTC,CASSPSATDYEQYF,TRBJ2-7,.,TRBV5-4,.
TGCGCCAGCAGCTTGGAAGAACAGGGAGGCACAGATACGCAGTATTTT,CASSLEEQGGTDTQYF,TRBJ2-3,.,TRBV5-1,.
TGTGCCAGCAGGTCGGGTAGCGATACGCAGTATTTT,CASRSGSDTQYF,TRBJ2-3,.,TRBV7-2,few
TGTGCCAGCAGCCTAGGACTAGCGGGAGGTTTCCAAGAGACCCAGTACTTC,CASSLGLAGGFQETQYF,TRBJ2-5,TRBD2,TRBV11-2,.
TGTGCCAGCAGCCGAGGTGGGGCCCAAACCGGGGAGCTGTTTTTT,CASSRGGAQTGELFF,TRBJ2-2,.,TRBV7-8,.
TGCAGCGCAGCGGACTATGGAGAGCAGTACTTC,CSAADYGEQYF,TRBJ2-7,.,TRBV20-1,.
TGTGCCAGTATCGCTGCGAATAGCAATCAGCCCCAGCATTTT,CASIAANSNQPQHF,TRBJ1-5,.,TRBV19,.
TGTGCCAGCAGCCCGGGACAGGGAAAGGATACGCAGTATTTT,CASSPGQGKDTQYF,TRBJ2-3,TRBD1,TRBV5-4,few
TGCAGCGTGGCCCAGGGACACCTTAGCACAGATACGCAGTATTTT,CSVAQGHLSTDTQYF,TRBJ2-3,.,TRBV29-1,once
TGCGCCAGCAGGGCAATTTCTTCCACAGATACGCAGTATTTT,CASRAISSTDTQYF,TRBJ2-3,.,TRBV5-1,.
TGTGCCAGCAGCTTGGTTGCGGGATCTTACAATGAGCAGTTCTTC,CASSLVAGSYNEQFF,TRBJ2-1,.,TRBV5-4,.
TGTGCCAGCAGCCACGGACAGGTCGGGCAGCCCCAGCATTTT,CASSHGQVGQPQHF,TRBJ1-5,TRBD1,TRBV3-1/TRBV3-2,few
TGTGCTAGTGGTTTGAACACAATGAACACTGAAGCTTTCTTT,CASGLNTMNTEAFF,TRBJ1-1,.,TRBV12-5,.
TGTGCCAGCTTCGACGACAGGGCAAATTCACCCCTCCACTTT,CASFDDRANSPLHF,TRBJ1-6,TRBD1,TRBV2,few
TGTGCCAGCAGTTTCCGACAGGAGAGCTACAATGAGCAGTTCTTC,CASSFRQESYNEQFF,TRBJ2-1,.,TRBV27,.
TGTGCCAGCAGCCAAGATCAAAGGGGTTCGAGGGAAAAACTGTTTTTT,CASSQDQRGSREKLFF,TRBJ1-4,.,TRBV3-1/TRBV3-2,.
TGTGCCTGGAGCACAGGGCTTGAAGGAAACACCATATATTTT,CAWSTGLEGNTIYF,TRBJ1-3,.,TRBV30,.
TGTGCCAGCAGCGTAGAGGCAAGCGGGGGGATTAATCCCTACGAGCAGTACTTC,CASSVEASGGINPYEQYF,TRBJ2-7,TRBD2,TRBV9,.
TGTGCCAGCAGCTTAGCGCTAAAGGGAATGGGACTAGCGGGAGGGCGGTACAATGAGCAGTTCTTC,CASSLALKGMGLAGGRYNEQFF,TRBJ2-1,TRBD2,TRBV7-2,.
TGTGCCAGCAGTGAACAGCCAGGATCCTACGAGCAGTACTTC,CASSEQPGSYEQYF,TRBJ2-7,.,TRBV6-1,.
TGCGCCAGCAGCCAAGATCTTAGCGGGAGGTTTGATGAGCAGTTCTTC,CASSQDLSGRFDEQFF,TRBJ2-1,TRBD2,TRBV4-3,.
TGCGCCAGTTCCACGAGGGCTGGGGATTCACCCCTCCACTTT,CASSTRAGDSPLHF,TRBJ1-6,.,TRBV5-1,.
TGCGCCAGCAGCCAAGACGTTTCAGGGCCCCCTCACACTGAAGCTTTCTTT,CASSQDVSGPPHTEAFF,TRBJ1-1,.,TRBV4-1,.
TGCGCCAGCAGCTTGGACGGGACAGGGCAAGAGACCCAGTACTTC,CASSLDGTGQETQYF,TRBJ2-5,TRBD1,TRBV5-1,few
TGTGCCAGCAGCCGAGACAGGGGGCGCAACGAGCAGTACTTC,CASSRDRGRNEQYF,TRBJ2-7,TRBD1,TRBV3-1/TRBV3-2,once
TGTGCCAGCGTGGGACAGGGGCGCCGCGGCTACACCTTC,CASVGQGRRGYTF,TRBJ1-2,TRBD1,TRBV28,.
TGTGCCAGCAGCACGGGGACTAGCACAGATACGCAGTATTTT,CASSTGTSTDTQYF,TRBJ2-3,.,TRBV21-1,.
TGCAGTGCTAGTCCCCAGGGGGGTTATGAAAAACTGTTTTTT,CSASPQGGYEKLFF,TRBJ1-4,TRBD1,TRBV20-1,.
TGTGCCAGCAGTTTGACAGCCTATCAGCCCCAGCATTTT,CASSLTAYQPQHF,TRBJ1-5,.,TRBV12-3/TRBV12-4,.
TGCGCCAGCAGCCAAGAAAGGGGTTGGGTTGTAGAACATTTT,CASSQERGWVVEHF,TRBJ1-5,.,TRBV4-1,.
TGTGCCAGCAGCGCAGACACAGATACGCAGTATTTT,CASSADTDTQYF,TRBJ2-3,.,TRBV3-1/TRBV3-2,.
TGTGCCAGCAGCTTATACAGGGGGAACGGCTACACCTTC,CASSLYRGNGYTF,TRBJ1-2,TRBD1,TRBV7-9,.
TGTGCCAGCAGCTTACAGTCCACGAACACTGAAGCTTTCTTT,CASSLQSTNTEAFF,TRBJ1-1,.,TRBV7-6,.
TGTGCCAGCAGCCAGATTAATGGGCAGAGTGAGCAGTTCTTC,CASSQINGQSEQFF,TRBJ2-1,.,TRBV4-2,.
TGTGCCAGCAGCCCTCGGACAGGGACATTGTATGGCTACACCTTC,CASSPRTGTLYGYTF,TRBJ1-2,TRBD1,TRBV9,.
TGTGCCAGCAGTGTAGTGATGGAGACCCAGTACTTC,CASSVVMETQYF,TRBJ2-5,.,TRBV2,.
TGTGCCAGCAGCGACCGACAGGGTAATAGGGGGCAGTTCTTC,CASSDRQGNRGQFF,TRBJ2-1,TRBD1,TRBV6-5,few
TGCGCCAGCAGCTTTTTCCGGGACAGCCCTTATTCAATGGATGGCTACACCTTC,CASSFFRDSPYSMDGYTF,TRBJ1-2,TRBD1,TRBV5-1,.
TGCACCAGCAGCCAAGTCCCTGGACTAGCGGGGGATTCAGGGGAGACCCAGTACTTC,CTSSQVPGLAGDSGETQYF,TRBJ2-5,.,TRBV1,.
TGTGCCAGCAGCTCGGGGTGGGCTAGCGGTGTCTATGAGCAGTTCTTC,CASSSGWASGVYEQFF,TRBJ2-1,TRBD2,TRBV13,.
TGTGCCAGCAGTTACTCGAGGACTAGCGGATCCGGGGCCCAGTACTTC,CASSYSRTSGSGAQYF,TRBJ2-5,TRBD2,TRBV6-5,.